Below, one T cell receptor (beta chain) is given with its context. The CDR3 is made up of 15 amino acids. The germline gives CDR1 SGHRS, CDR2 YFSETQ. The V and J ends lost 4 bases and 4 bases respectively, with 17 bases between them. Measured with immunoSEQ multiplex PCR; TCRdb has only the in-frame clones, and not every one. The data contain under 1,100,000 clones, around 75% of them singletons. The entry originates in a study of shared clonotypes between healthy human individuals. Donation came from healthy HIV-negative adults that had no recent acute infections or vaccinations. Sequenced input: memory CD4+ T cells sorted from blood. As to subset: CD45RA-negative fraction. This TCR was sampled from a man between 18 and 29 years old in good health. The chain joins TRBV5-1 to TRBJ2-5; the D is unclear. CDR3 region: CASSASGLDLETQYF. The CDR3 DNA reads TGCGCCAGCAGCGCCTCCGGGCTAGACTTAGAGACCCAGTACTTC.